The rows below give T cell receptor beta chains drawn from one sample of a study of OX40 agonist ivuxolimab in advanced cancers. Method: immunoSEQ multiplex PCR; TCRdb's copy keeps in-frame clones and lacks some. Among 20,000 to 25,000 clones, 65% to 90% were seen once, and the ten largest hold about a fifth. Sequencing was performed on CD4+ or CD8+ T cells sorted from blood, taken in a trial of the OX40 agonist ivuxolimab. These receptors came from an adult with an advanced solid tumor such as melanoma, head and neck, liver or kidney cancer. Both conserved end residues are trimmed from each CDR3. Fields, in order: CDR3 protein, J gene, V gene, D gene. A D gene is named only where the DNA matches it firmly.

ASRAGGPEAF | TRBJ1-1 | TRBV7-9 | TRBD1
ASSVEGRPHV | TRBJ2-1 | TRBV9 | -
ATSRGASETHYEQY | TRBJ2-7 | TRBV15 | -
ASTPGTNNSPLH | TRBJ1-6 | TRBV10-2 | -
ASSLGDGAREQY | TRBJ2-7 | TRBV5-1 | -
ASSLGLAALSGANVLT | TRBJ2-6 | TRBV13 | TRBD2
AWSAGQGATEQY | TRBJ2-7 | TRBV30 | TRBD1
AWSGMSGKRDTQY | TRBJ2-3 | TRBV30 | TRBD2
ASNMRENNEQF | TRBJ2-1 | TRBV28 | -
ASSVVGSPGNTIY | TRBJ1-3 | TRBV9 | -
SVEESPNYGYT | TRBJ1-2 | TRBV29-1 | -
ASSVRDSYSPLH | TRBJ1-6 | TRBV9 | TRBD1
ASSVGSYNEQF | TRBJ2-1 | TRBV19 | -
ASSLTGTGYEQY | TRBJ2-7 | TRBV7-2 | TRBD1
ASSVDGGLGTEAF | TRBJ1-1 | TRBV9 | -
ASSNRDSPYEQY | TRBJ2-7 | TRBV7-9 | TRBD1
ASSQDTDFYGYT | TRBJ1-2 | TRBV14 | -
SVEDRTGVGEQF | TRBJ2-1 | TRBV29-1 | TRBD1
ASSRAGPGELF | TRBJ2-2 | TRBV7-3 | -
ASSLNFAGSYEQY | TRBJ2-7 | TRBV7-3 | -
ASSLLAGGMDYNEQF | TRBJ2-1 | TRBV27 | TRBD2
ATGLRSSYNEQF | TRBJ2-1 | TRBV19 | -
ASSIPWGSGNEQF | TRBJ2-1 | TRBV19 | TRBD2
ASSLGTDTQY | TRBJ2-3 | TRBV11-3 | -
ASSQGVPGTVLYNEQF | TRBJ2-1 | TRBV4-1 | TRBD1
ASCRAGGTDTQY | TRBJ2-3 | TRBV7-3 | TRBD2
ASSVGTNVLT | TRBJ2-6 | TRBV19 | -
ASSKGTSGFDNEQF | TRBJ2-1 | TRBV21-1 | -
ASRKGAGYNEQF | TRBJ2-1 | TRBV27 | TRBD1
ASSAVEWSTNEQF | TRBJ2-1 | TRBV9 | -
ASSSLEGWDSNTGELF | TRBJ2-2 | TRBV5-6 | -
ASSLRGGYGYT | TRBJ1-2 | TRBV13 | -
ASSIEPEGELF | TRBJ2-2 | TRBV19 | -
ASGRQPQH | TRBJ1-5 | TRBV27 | -
ASSLDQLTDEQF | TRBJ2-1 | TRBV11-2 | -
ASSPQTGMNTEAF | TRBJ1-1 | TRBV7-3 | -
ASRGGQGGYSPLH | TRBJ1-6 | TRBV6-1 | TRBD1
ASSLGYRGLLHTEAF | TRBJ1-1 | TRBV7-6 | TRBD1
AISESWTEAF | TRBJ1-1 | TRBV10-3 | -
ASSTGQGIRDEQY | - | TRBV6-6 | TRBD1
ASSQEGGYNEQF | TRBJ2-1 | TRBV4-1 | -
ASSLTSIGTSGIQETQY | TRBJ2-5 | TRBV28 | TRBD2
ASSEVGTGGSLH | TRBJ1-6 | TRBV2 | TRBD1
ASSDRVPGANVLT | TRBJ2-6 | TRBV7-8 | TRBD1